The clone carrying this T cell receptor beta chain was seen a handful of times. The source of the sample is a study of blood T cell repertoires in COVID-19. The protocol was immunoSEQ multiplex PCR, while the TCRdb copy is restricted to in-frame clones and leaves out a portion. In the table there are about 270,000 clones, about 89% of which are singletons. The trim removed 5 bases at V and 4 bases at J, leaving 10 bases unmatched. Germline assignment: CDR1 KGHSH and CDR2 LQKENI. This CDR3 spans 16 amino acids. This receptor was taken from a man aged 35-49 years with active or convalescent COVID-19. This rearrangement joins TRBV18 to TRBJ2-2; TRBD1 matches 7 bases. Sequenced: peripheral blood. The CDR3 DNA is TGTGCCAGCTCATCGGGACCCAACAGGGGCACCGGGGAGCTGTTTTTT. It encodes CASSSGPNRGTGELFF.